Shown below are 2 T cell receptor beta chains from a single sample sequenced in a study of tumor and adjacent non-tumor tissue in lung cancer. No cell sorting was done before RNA was extracted from the tissue. TCRbeta libraries were built with three rounds of nested PCR, modified from ARM-PCR. One entry per CDR3 protein results from TCRdb running MiXCR on the multiplex PCR reads. The sample includes about 75,000 distinct CDR3 sequences, under 80% seen only once; the top ten take less than 15%. The sequenced sample consisted of lung tumor tissue. The receptors originated from a woman between 45 and 65 years old with non-small cell lung cancer.

On this clonotype itself: The germline gene is not matched at one end of the junction; a read error may be the cause. The CDR3 loop is CASSYGLGTNQPQHF. The CDR3 DNA is TGTGCTAGCAGTTACGGCCTGGGTACTAATCAGCCCCAGCATTTT. The chain links TRBV6-6 to TRBJ1-5; D is undetermined. The germline V gene encodes CDR1 MNHNY and CDR2 SVGAGI (reference sequence). This CDR3 is built from 15 residues.

The chain uses TRBV12-3 or TRBV12-4 and TRBJ1-1; tentatively, D is TRBD1 (5 bases). CDR3 size: 13 residues. The V end was cut by 8 bases, the J end by 1 base, with 11 bases between. The CDR3 region has the DNA TGTGCCAGCGTAAGGGACGGGAACACTGAAGCTTTCTTT. Protein sequence: CASVRDGNTEAFF.